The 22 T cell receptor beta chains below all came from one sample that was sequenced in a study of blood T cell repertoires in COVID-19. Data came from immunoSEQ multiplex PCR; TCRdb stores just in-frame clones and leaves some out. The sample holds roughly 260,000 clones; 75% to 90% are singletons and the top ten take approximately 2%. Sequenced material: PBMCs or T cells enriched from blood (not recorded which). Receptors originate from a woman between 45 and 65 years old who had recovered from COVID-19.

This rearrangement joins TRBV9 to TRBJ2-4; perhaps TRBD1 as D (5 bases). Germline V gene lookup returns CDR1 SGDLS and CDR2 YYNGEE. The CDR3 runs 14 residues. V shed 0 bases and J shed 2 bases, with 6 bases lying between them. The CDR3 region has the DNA TGTGCCAGCAGCGTAGAGGGGACCAAAAACATTCAGTACTTC. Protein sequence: CASSVEGTKNIQYF.

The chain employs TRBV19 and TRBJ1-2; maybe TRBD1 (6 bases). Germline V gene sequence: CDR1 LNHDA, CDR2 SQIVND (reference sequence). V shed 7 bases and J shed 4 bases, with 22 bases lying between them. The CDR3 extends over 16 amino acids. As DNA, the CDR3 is TGTGCCAGTACCCCTTCGAGGGGGAGTACGGGCTATGGCTACACCTTC. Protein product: CASTPSRGSTGYGYTF.

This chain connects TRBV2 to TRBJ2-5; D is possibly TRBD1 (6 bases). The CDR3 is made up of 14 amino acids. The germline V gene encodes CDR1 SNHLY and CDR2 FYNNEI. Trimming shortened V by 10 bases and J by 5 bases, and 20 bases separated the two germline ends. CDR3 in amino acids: CAIERAETGETQYF. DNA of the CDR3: TGTGCCATAGAAAGGGCGGAAACAGGGGAGACCCAGTACTTC.

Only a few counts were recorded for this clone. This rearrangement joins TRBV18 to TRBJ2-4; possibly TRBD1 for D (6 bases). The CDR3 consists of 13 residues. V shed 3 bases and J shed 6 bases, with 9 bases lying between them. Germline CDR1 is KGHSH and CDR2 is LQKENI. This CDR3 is CASSPRGINIQYF. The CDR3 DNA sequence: TGTGCCAGCTCACCTAGGGGGATAAACATTCAGTACTTC.

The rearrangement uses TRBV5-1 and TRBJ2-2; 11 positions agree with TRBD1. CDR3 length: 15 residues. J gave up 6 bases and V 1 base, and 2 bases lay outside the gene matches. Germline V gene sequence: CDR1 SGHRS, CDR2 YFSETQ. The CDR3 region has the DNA TGCGCCAGCAGCTTGATGGGACAGGGGGCCGGGGAGCTGTTTTTT. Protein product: CASSLMGQGAGELFF.

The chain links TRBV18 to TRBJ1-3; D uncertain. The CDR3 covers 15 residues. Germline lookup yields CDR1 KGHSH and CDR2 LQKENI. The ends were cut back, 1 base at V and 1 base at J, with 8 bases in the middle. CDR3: CASSPLMASGNTIYF. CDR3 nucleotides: TGTGCCAGCTCACCACTTATGGCTTCTGGAAACACCATATATTTT.

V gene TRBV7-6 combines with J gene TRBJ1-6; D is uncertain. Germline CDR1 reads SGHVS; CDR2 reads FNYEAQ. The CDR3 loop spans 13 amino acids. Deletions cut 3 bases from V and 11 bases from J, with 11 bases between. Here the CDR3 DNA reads TGTGCCAGCAGCTTGGCCGCGGGTACACCCCTCCACTTT. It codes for CASSLAAGTPLHF.

CDR3 in DNA: TGCACCAGCAGCCAAGAGGACTCGGCGTCGGGCACAGATACGCAGTATTTT. Its protein product is CTSSQEDSASGTDTQYF. This chain links TRBV1 with TRBJ2-3; the DNA was not compared with TRBD2, the D call given in the table. TRBV1 is deemed a pseudogene. The CDR3 spans 17 residues.

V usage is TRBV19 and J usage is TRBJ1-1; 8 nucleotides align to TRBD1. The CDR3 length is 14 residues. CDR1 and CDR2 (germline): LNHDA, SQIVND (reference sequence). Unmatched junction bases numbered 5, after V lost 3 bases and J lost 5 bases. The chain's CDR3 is CASSIGQGVTEAFF. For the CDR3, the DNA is TGTGCCAGTAGTATCGGACAGGGTGTAACTGAAGCTTTCTTT.

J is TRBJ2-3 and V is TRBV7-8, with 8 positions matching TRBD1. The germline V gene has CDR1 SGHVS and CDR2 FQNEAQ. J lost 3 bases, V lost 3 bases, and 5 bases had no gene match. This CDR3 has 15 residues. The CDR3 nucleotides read TGTGCCAGCAGCTTTGGCCGGACAGGGACAGATACGCAGTATTTT. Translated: CASSFGRTGTDTQYF.

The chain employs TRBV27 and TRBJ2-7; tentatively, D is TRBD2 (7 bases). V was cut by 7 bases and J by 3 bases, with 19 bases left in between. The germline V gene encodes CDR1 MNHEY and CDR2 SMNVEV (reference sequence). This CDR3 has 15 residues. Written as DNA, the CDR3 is TGTGCCAGCATGTATCTAGACGGGGGGCACTACGAGCAGTACTTC. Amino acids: CASMYLDGGHYEQYF.

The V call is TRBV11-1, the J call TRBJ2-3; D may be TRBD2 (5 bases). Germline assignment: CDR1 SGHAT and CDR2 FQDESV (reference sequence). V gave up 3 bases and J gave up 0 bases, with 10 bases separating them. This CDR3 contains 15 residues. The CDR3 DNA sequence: TGTGCCAGCAGCTTGGGCGGGTTTAGCACAGATACGCAGTATTTT. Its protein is CASSLGGFSTDTQYF.

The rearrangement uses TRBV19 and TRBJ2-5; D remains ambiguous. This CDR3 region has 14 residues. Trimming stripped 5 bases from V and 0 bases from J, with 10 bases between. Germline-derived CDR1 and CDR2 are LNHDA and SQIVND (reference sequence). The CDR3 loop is CASSPQVYQETQYF. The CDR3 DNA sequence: TGTGCCAGTAGTCCCCAGGTGTACCAAGAGACCCAGTACTTC. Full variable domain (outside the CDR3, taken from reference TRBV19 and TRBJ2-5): DGGITQSPKYLFRKEGQNVTLSCEQNLNHDAMYWYRQDPGQGLRLIYYSQIVNDFQKGDIAEGYSVSREKKESFPLTVTSAQKNPTAFYLCASSPQVYQETQYFGPGTRLLVL.

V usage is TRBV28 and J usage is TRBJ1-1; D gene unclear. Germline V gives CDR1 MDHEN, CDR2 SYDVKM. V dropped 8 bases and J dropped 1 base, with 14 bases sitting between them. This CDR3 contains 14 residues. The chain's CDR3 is CASGLPPENTEAFF. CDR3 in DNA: TGTGCCAGCGGACTCCCCCCAGAGAACACTGAAGCTTTCTTT.

The DNA of the CDR3 is TGCGCCAGCAGAGACAGGACAGGGGGAGGCGGGGAGCTGTTTTTT. Translating gives CASRDRTGGGGELFF. The V and J genes are TRBV10-1 and TRBJ2-2; 10 bases match TRBD1. There are 15 residues in the CDR3. The germline V gene has CDR1 WNHNN and CDR2 SYGVQD (reference sequence). Unmatched junction bases numbered 8, after V lost 6 bases and J lost 7 bases.

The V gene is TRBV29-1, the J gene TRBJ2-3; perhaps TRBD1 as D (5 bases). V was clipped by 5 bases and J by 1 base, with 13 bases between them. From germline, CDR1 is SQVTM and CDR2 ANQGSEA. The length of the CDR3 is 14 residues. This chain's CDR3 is CSVRRGVGTDTQYF. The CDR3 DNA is TGCAGCGTTAGAAGGGGCGTCGGCACAGATACGCAGTATTTT.

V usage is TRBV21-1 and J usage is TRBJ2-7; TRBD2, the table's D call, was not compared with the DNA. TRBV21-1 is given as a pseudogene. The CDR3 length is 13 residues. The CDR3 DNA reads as TGTGCCAGCAGCCGGGTTCGCTCCTACGAGCAGTACTTC. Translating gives CASSRVRSYEQYF.

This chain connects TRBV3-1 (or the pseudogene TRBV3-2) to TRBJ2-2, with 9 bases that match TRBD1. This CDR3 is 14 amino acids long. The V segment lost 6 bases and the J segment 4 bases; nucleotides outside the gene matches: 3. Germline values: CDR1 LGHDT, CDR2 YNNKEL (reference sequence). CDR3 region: CASRETGGTGELFF. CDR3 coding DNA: TGTGCCAGCAGGGAGACAGGGGGCACCGGGGAGCTGTTTTTT.

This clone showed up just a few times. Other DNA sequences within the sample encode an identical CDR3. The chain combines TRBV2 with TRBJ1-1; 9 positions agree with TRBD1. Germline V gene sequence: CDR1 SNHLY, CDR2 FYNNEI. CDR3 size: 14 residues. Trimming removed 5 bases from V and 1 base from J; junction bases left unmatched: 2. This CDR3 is CASSKGQGNTEAFF. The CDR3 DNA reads TGTGCCAGCAGTAAGGGACAGGGGAACACTGAAGCTTTCTTT.

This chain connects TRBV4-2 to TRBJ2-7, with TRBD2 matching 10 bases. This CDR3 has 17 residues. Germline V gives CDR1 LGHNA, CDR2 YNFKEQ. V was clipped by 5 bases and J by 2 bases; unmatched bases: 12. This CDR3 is CASSFGSGRAGTYEQYF. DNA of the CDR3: TGTGCCAGCAGCTTCGGGAGCGGGAGGGCCGGGACCTACGAGCAGTACTTC.

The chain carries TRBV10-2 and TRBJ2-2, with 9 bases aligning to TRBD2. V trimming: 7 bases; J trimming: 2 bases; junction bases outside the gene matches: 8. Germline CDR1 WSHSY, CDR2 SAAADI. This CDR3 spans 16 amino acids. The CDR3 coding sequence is TGCGCCAGCATTTACTCCGGGACTAGCAACACCGGGGAGCTGTTTTTT. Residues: CASIYSGTSNTGELFF.

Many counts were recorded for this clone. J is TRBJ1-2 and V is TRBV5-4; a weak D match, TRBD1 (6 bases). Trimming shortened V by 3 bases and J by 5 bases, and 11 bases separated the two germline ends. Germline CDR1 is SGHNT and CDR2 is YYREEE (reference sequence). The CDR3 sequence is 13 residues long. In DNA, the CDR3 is TGTGCCAGCAGCTCGACAGGAGAATATGGCTACACCTTC. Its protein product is CASSSTGEYGYTF.